These T cell receptor beta chains were read from a single sample in a study of T cells in Graves' hyperthyroidism and ophthalmopathy. TCRdb ran MiXCR on the multiplex PCR reads and lists one entry per CDR3 protein. The repertoire consists of 750,000 to 900,000 distinct CDR3 sequences, with 35% to 40% occurring once and the leading ten covering more than 7%. The sample taken for sequencing was blood. Receptors originate from a man younger than 35 with Graves' hyperthyroidism. CDR3s include the opening cysteine and the closing phenylalanine or tryptophan. Fields, in order: clone size, V gene, J gene, D gene, CDR3 DNA, CDR3 protein. The D gene is left open where the match is weak. Not every row has a clone size; where given, it reads once, few, many or a size class.

clone size: NA
V gene: TRBV20-1
J gene: TRBJ2-5
D gene: NA
CDR3 DNA: TGCAGTGCTAGAGGGGACTCCGGGGCCCAAGAGACCCAGTACTTC
CDR3 protein: CSARGDSGAQETQYF

clone size: many
V gene: TRBV29-1
J gene: TRBJ2-5
D gene: TRBD2
CDR3 DNA: TGCAGCCTTACTAGCGGGGGGCGGGAGACCCAGTACTTC
CDR3 protein: CSLTSGGRETQYF

clone size: NA
V gene: TRBV7-2
J gene: TRBJ2-7
D gene: NA
CDR3 DNA: TGTGCCAGCAGTCCAACCTCGGGAGTCGGAGAGCAGTACTTC
CDR3 protein: CASSPTSGVGEQYF

clone size: many
V gene: TRBV29-1
J gene: TRBJ2-7
D gene: TRBD2
CDR3 DNA: TGCAGCGAGATGATGGGACTAGCGGACGAGCAGTACTTC
CDR3 protein: CSEMMGLADEQYF

clone size: few
V gene: TRBV5-4
J gene: TRBJ2-5
D gene: NA
CDR3 DNA: TGTGCCAGCGGCGCTAGCTCACATAAGACCCAGTACTTC
CDR3 protein: CASGASSHKTQYF

clone size: NA
V gene: TRBV7-2
J gene: TRBJ1-1
D gene: TRBD1
CDR3 DNA: TGTGCCAGCAGCCGCCCTGACAGGGGCACTGAAGCTTTCTTT
CDR3 protein: CASSRPDRGTEAFF

clone size: NA
V gene: TRBV5-1
J gene: TRBJ1-1
D gene: NA
CDR3 DNA: TGCGCCAGCAGCAAGGAAGCGTTCCGCGACACTGAAGCTTTCTTT
CDR3 protein: CASSKEAFRDTEAFF

clone size: few
V gene: TRBV7-9
J gene: TRBJ1-5
D gene: NA
CDR3 DNA: TGTGCCAGCAGCTCGGCTCAGGGCGTAGGCAATCAGCCCCAGCATTTT
CDR3 protein: CASSSAQGVGNQPQHF

clone size: few
V gene: TRBV6-5
J gene: TRBJ1-6
D gene: NA
CDR3 DNA: TGTGCCAGCAGTTTTGGGACTTCCAATTCACCCCTCCACTTT
CDR3 protein: CASSFGTSNSPLHF

clone size: NA
V gene: TRBV5-6
J gene: TRBJ2-5
D gene: NA
CDR3 DNA: TGTGCCAGCAGCTTGCGGTCGGGACTTCAAGAGACCCAGTACTTC
CDR3 protein: CASSLRSGLQETQYF

clone size: NA
V gene: TRBV20-1
J gene: TRBJ2-7
D gene: NA
CDR3 DNA: TGCAGTGCAGACACCTCTCGGAGCTACGAGCAGTACTTC
CDR3 protein: CSADTSRSYEQYF

clone size: NA
V gene: TRBV10-3
J gene: TRBJ1-2
D gene: NA
CDR3 DNA: TGTGCCATCAGTGGAGGGGCAGCTTACACCTTC
CDR3 protein: CAISGGAAYTF

clone size: few
V gene: TRBV19
J gene: TRBJ1-3
D gene: NA
CDR3 DNA: TGTGCCAGTAGTATCGACGGAACTTCTGGAAACACCATATATTTT
CDR3 protein: CASSIDGTSGNTIYF

clone size: few
V gene: TRBV7-7
J gene: TRBJ2-3
D gene: TRBD1
CDR3 DNA: TGTGCTAGCAGCCCTACAGGGGGCACAGATACGCAGTATTTT
CDR3 protein: CASSPTGGTDTQYF

clone size: many
V gene: TRBV9
J gene: TRBJ2-2
D gene: NA
CDR3 DNA: TGTGCCAGCAGTGTCGGTGGGACCGGGGAGCTGTTTTTT
CDR3 protein: CASSVGGTGELFF

clone size: NA
V gene: TRBV9
J gene: TRBJ2-5
D gene: NA
CDR3 DNA: TGTGCCAGCAGCCTCGCACTGGGGGAAGAGACCCAGTACTTC
CDR3 protein: CASSLALGEETQYF

clone size: few
V gene: TRBV24-1
J gene: TRBJ2-3
D gene: NA
CDR3 DNA: TGTGCCACCAGTGATCCGGACACAGATACGCAGTATTTT
CDR3 protein: CATSDPDTDTQYF

clone size: NA
V gene: TRBV11-3
J gene: TRBJ2-7
D gene: NA
CDR3 DNA: TGTGCCAGCAGCCAATACGCCTACGAGCAGTACTTC
CDR3 protein: CASSQYAYEQYF

clone size: NA
V gene: TRBV20-1
J gene: TRBJ2-5
D gene: NA
CDR3 DNA: TGCAGTGCTAGAGATGTGCGAGGGCCAGAGACCCAGTACTTC
CDR3 protein: CSARDVRGPETQYF

clone size: few
V gene: TRBV11-2
J gene: TRBJ1-5
D gene: NA
CDR3 DNA: TGCGCCAGCAGCCAGACGGGGGGGCCCGATCAGCCCCAGCATTTT
CDR3 protein: CASSQTGGPDQPQHF

clone size: many
V gene: TRBV7-9
J gene: TRBJ2-2
D gene: NA
CDR3 DNA: TGTGCCAGCAGCCCTACACCGAACACCGGGGAGCTGTTTTTT
CDR3 protein: CASSPTPNTGELFF

clone size: NA
V gene: TRBV5-4
J gene: TRBJ1-5
D gene: NA
CDR3 DNA: TGTGCCAGCAGCAAAGATCTGGACTTATCGGGGCCCCAGCATTTT
CDR3 protein: CASSKDLDLSGPQHF

clone size: few
V gene: TRBV7-9
J gene: TRBJ1-5
D gene: NA
CDR3 DNA: TGTGCCAGCAGCTCCGCGGGGGGGGATCAGCCCCAGCATTTT
CDR3 protein: CASSSAGGDQPQHF

clone size: NA
V gene: TRBV6-5
J gene: TRBJ1-1
D gene: NA
CDR3 DNA: TGTGCCAGCAAAAAAGGAGGGCGCTCTAACACTGAAGCTTTCTTT
CDR3 protein: CASKKGGRSNTEAFF

clone size: NA
V gene: TRBV6-2/TRBV6-3
J gene: TRBJ2-7
D gene: NA
CDR3 DNA: TGTGCCAGCAGTTACCGCGGGTCGGGAGTGGGGTACGAGCAGTACTTC
CDR3 protein: CASSYRGSGVGYEQYF

clone size: NA
V gene: TRBV9
J gene: TRBJ1-3
D gene: NA
CDR3 DNA: TGTGCCAGCAGCGCGACACAGGAGGGAAACACCATATATTTT
CDR3 protein: CASSATQEGNTIYF

clone size: NA
V gene: TRBV15
J gene: TRBJ2-3
D gene: NA
CDR3 DNA: TGTGCCACCAGCAGAGGAGGCGGGATTAGCACAGATACGCAGTATTTT
CDR3 protein: CATSRGGGISTDTQYF

clone size: NA
V gene: TRBV20-1
J gene: TRBJ2-7
D gene: NA
CDR3 DNA: TGCAGTGCTGGTCGGCAGGACCCTTCCTACGAGCAGTACTTC
CDR3 protein: CSAGRQDPSYEQYF

clone size: few
V gene: TRBV10-3
J gene: TRBJ1-3
D gene: NA
CDR3 DNA: TGTGCCAGCAGTCAGTCCCACGGTGGAAACACCATATATTTT
CDR3 protein: CASSQSHGGNTIYF

clone size: many
V gene: TRBV10-3
J gene: TRBJ2-7
D gene: NA
CDR3 DNA: TGTGCCAGCAGGGTTACCGGCTACGAGCAGTACTTC
CDR3 protein: CASRVTGYEQYF

clone size: many
V gene: TRBV7-3
J gene: TRBJ2-5
D gene: TRBD2
CDR3 DNA: TGTGCCAGCAGCTTAATCGGGGGGGACCAAGAGACCCAGTACTTC
CDR3 protein: CASSLIGGDQETQYF

clone size: NA
V gene: TRBV4-1
J gene: TRBJ1-5
D gene: NA
CDR3 DNA: TGCGCCAGCAGCCACAGAGATGACAATCAGCCCCAGCATTTT
CDR3 protein: CASSHRDDNQPQHF

clone size: NA
V gene: TRBV20-1
J gene: TRBJ1-5
D gene: TRBD1
CDR3 DNA: TGCAGTGCTAGAGACCCGGACGGGACAGGGAACCTCAATCAGCCCCAGCATTTT
CDR3 protein: CSARDPDGTGNLNQPQHF

clone size: many
V gene: TRBV6-6
J gene: TRBJ2-7
D gene: NA
CDR3 DNA: TGTGCCAGCAGTTACGAAAGTTCCCTCTCCTACGAGCAGTACTTC
CDR3 protein: CASSYESSLSYEQYF

clone size: NA
V gene: TRBV10-3
J gene: TRBJ2-7
D gene: NA
CDR3 DNA: TGTGCCACCCGTGAGATCGACCGGGAGCAGTACTTC
CDR3 protein: CATREIDREQYF

clone size: NA
V gene: TRBV27
J gene: TRBJ1-4
D gene: TRBD1
CDR3 DNA: TGTGCCAGCAGTTGGACGGGACAGGGTGATGAAAAACTGTTTTTT
CDR3 protein: CASSWTGQGDEKLFF

clone size: NA
V gene: TRBV2
J gene: TRBJ2-5
D gene: NA
CDR3 DNA: TGTGCCGGCGAGAGTGTACAAGAGACCCAGTACTTC
CDR3 protein: CAGESVQETQYF

clone size: NA
V gene: TRBV4-3
J gene: TRBJ1-4
D gene: TRBD1
CDR3 DNA: TGCGCCAACAGCCAGGGGGAGGGGACAGGTGAAAAACTGTTTTTT
CDR3 protein: CANSQGEGTGEKLFF

clone size: NA
V gene: TRBV29-1
J gene: TRBJ2-5
D gene: TRBD2
CDR3 DNA: TGCAGCGTGGATCCGGGACTAGCGGGGGGAGAGACCCAGTACTTC
CDR3 protein: CSVDPGLAGGETQYF

clone size: NA
V gene: TRBV19
J gene: TRBJ1-5
D gene: NA
CDR3 DNA: TGTGCCAGCAGTTCCCCTGCTCGGGTTAGCAATCAGCCCCAGCATTTT
CDR3 protein: CASSSPARVSNQPQHF

clone size: few
V gene: TRBV5-1
J gene: TRBJ1-1
D gene: NA
CDR3 DNA: TGCGCCAGCAGCTTGGTTAGTATAGCAGGTAACACTGAAGCTTTCTTT
CDR3 protein: CASSLVSIAGNTEAFF

clone size: NA
V gene: TRBV15
J gene: TRBJ1-4
D gene: NA
CDR3 DNA: TGTGCCACCAGCCAGAGGCGTATGGGGGTTTTCGGCACTAATGAAAAACTGTTTTTT
CDR3 protein: CATSQRRMGVFGTNEKLFF

clone size: few
V gene: TRBV27
J gene: TRBJ1-6
D gene: NA
CDR3 DNA: TGTGCCAGCAGTCCTTGGACAGCTTCACCCCTCCACTTT
CDR3 protein: CASSPWTASPLHF

clone size: NA
V gene: TRBV7-2
J gene: TRBJ2-7
D gene: TRBD2
CDR3 DNA: TGTGCCAGCAGTATTAGCGGGAGGGCCTCAGACGAGCAGTACTTC
CDR3 protein: CASSISGRASDEQYF

clone size: NA
V gene: TRBV12-3/TRBV12-4
J gene: TRBJ2-7
D gene: TRBD2
CDR3 DNA: TGTGCCAGCAGTTCCGATCCAGCGGGAGTCGCCGAGCAGTACTTC
CDR3 protein: CASSSDPAGVAEQYF

clone size: many
V gene: TRBV11-3
J gene: TRBJ1-2
D gene: NA
CDR3 DNA: TGTGCCACTGCGAAGGATAACTATGGCTACACCTTC
CDR3 protein: CATAKDNYGYTF

clone size: few
V gene: TRBV9
J gene: TRBJ1-1
D gene: TRBD1
CDR3 DNA: TGTGCCAGCAGCGTAGAGGGACAGGGATCTGAAGCTTTCTTT
CDR3 protein: CASSVEGQGSEAFF

clone size: many
V gene: TRBV5-1
J gene: TRBJ1-1
D gene: NA
CDR3 DNA: TGCGCCAGCAGCCAAGGGGCAGGAGAAGCTTTCTTT
CDR3 protein: CASSQGAGEAFF

clone size: few
V gene: TRBV7-9
J gene: TRBJ1-6
D gene: TRBD1
CDR3 DNA: TGTGCCAGCAGCTTAGCCGGGACAGGGGCCACGGGGTATTCACCCCTCCACTTT
CDR3 protein: CASSLAGTGATGYSPLHF

clone size: NA
V gene: TRBV12-3/TRBV12-4
J gene: TRBJ1-5
D gene: NA
CDR3 DNA: TGTGCCAGCAGCCCTACGGGGGGCGATAGCAATCAGCCCCAGCATTTT
CDR3 protein: CASSPTGGDSNQPQHF

clone size: NA
V gene: TRBV6-4
J gene: TRBJ2-1
D gene: TRBD2
CDR3 DNA: TGTGCCAGCAGTGACTTGCTGGCGGGAGGGCCCTATGAGCAGTTCTTC
CDR3 protein: CASSDLLAGGPYEQFF